This passage covers 25 T cell receptor beta chains from one sample sequenced in a study of blood T cell repertoires in COVID-19. Repertoires were generated with immunoSEQ multiplex PCR, while TCRdb's copy carries only in-frame clones and drops some. The profile shows more than 90,000 clones, approximately 80% of them singletons. The material sequenced was peripheral blood. Receptor source: a human donor in a cohort sampled during active COVID-19.

The chain couples TRBV7-9 to TRBJ1-2, with D possibly TRBD1 on 5 matching bases. Trimming cost V 1 base and J 4 bases, with 10 bases left between them. The length of the CDR3 is 14 residues. In germline, CDR1 is SEHNR, CDR2 FQNEAQ (reference sequence). CDR3 in DNA: TGTGCCAGCAGCTTAGACAGGTTCCTCTATGGCTACACCTTC. Its translation is CASSLDRFLYGYTF.

V is TRBV6-2 or TRBV6-3 and J is TRBJ1-2; no reliable D call. Germline values: CDR1 MNHEY, CDR2 SVGEGT. Deletions cut 4 bases from V and 0 bases from J, with 9 bases between. The CDR3 is 14 amino acids. Here the CDR3 reads CASSFTQANYGYTF. Written as DNA, the CDR3 is TGTGCCAGCAGTTTCACCCAGGCTAACTATGGCTACACCTTC.

This clone turned up a few times. V usage is TRBV6-4 and J usage is TRBJ1-1; D may be TRBD1 (5 bases). The germline V gene has CDR1 MRHNA and CDR2 SNTAGT. V dropped 6 bases and J dropped 0 bases, with 11 bases sitting between them. This CDR3 is 14 amino acids long. CDR3 in DNA: TGTGCCAGCAGACCTGACAGAGTGAACACTGAAGCTTTCTTT. Translating it yields CASRPDRVNTEAFF.

V is TRBV4-1 and J is TRBJ2-1, with 8 nucleotides matching TRBD1. Germline V CDR1 and CDR2: MGHRA, YSYEKL. The V segment lost 3 bases and the J segment 7 bases; nucleotides outside the gene matches: 8. This CDR3 spans 15 amino acids. CDR3 in amino acids: CASSHADRVGNEQFF. CDR3 coding DNA: TGCGCCAGCAGCCATGCGGACAGGGTGGGGAATGAGCAGTTCTTC.

J is TRBJ2-2 and V is TRBV6-2 or TRBV6-3, with 11 bases identical to TRBD2. The V segment lost 6 bases and the J segment 7 bases; nucleotides outside the gene matches: 7. Germline assignment: CDR1 MNHEY and CDR2 SVGEGT. The CDR3 is 15 amino acids. CDR3 sequence reads: CASSRLAGGIGELFF. The CDR3 coding sequence is TGTGCCAGCAGCCGCCTAGCGGGGGGTATCGGGGAGCTGTTTTTT.

This sequence joins TRBV2 and TRBJ2-5; 11 positions match TRBD2. J was trimmed by 0 bases and V by 7 bases; bases with no gene match: 10. CDR1 SNHLY and CDR2 FYNNEI come from the germline V gene. CDR3 length: 17 amino acids. Here the CDR3 DNA reads TGTGCCAGCACCAAAGGGTGGACTAGCGGGTACCAAGAGACCCAGTACTTC. This translates into CASTKGWTSGYQETQYF.

The chain couples TRBV5-1 to TRBJ2-5, with TRBD2 matching 14 bases. The trim removed 3 bases at V and 0 bases at J, leaving 4 bases unmatched. The CDR3 is 17 amino acids. The germline V gene has CDR1 SGHRS and CDR2 YFSETQ. CDR3 DNA: TGCGCCAGCAGCTACGGACTAGCGGGAGGCTACCAAGAGACCCAGTACTTC. This gives the protein CASSYGLAGGYQETQYF.

The chain has TRBV3-1 (or the pseudogene TRBV3-2) and TRBJ2-7; 9 bases are shared with TRBD1. CDR3 length equals 14 residues. Germline loops: CDR1 LGHDT, CDR2 YNNKEL (reference sequence). Trimming at V came to 4 bases and at J to 4 bases, leaving 5 bases not matched to a gene. In nucleotides, the CDR3 is TGTGCCAGCAGCCTGGGACAGGGTCAGTACGAGCAGTACTTC. This gives the protein CASSLGQGQYEQYF.

This clone was detected a few times. The chain joins TRBV15 to TRBJ2-7; D unclear. This CDR3 is 12 amino acids long. V lost 0 bases and J 4 bases, leaving 4 bases between the germline ends. Germline CDR1 reads LNHNV; CDR2 reads YYDKDF (reference sequence). CDR3 in amino acids: CATSRERYEQYF. The CDR3 DNA follows: TGTGCCACCAGCAGAGAGCGGTACGAGCAGTACTTC.

This clone was counted a few times. V and J are TRBV28 and TRBJ2-1; D perhaps matches TRBD2 (5 bases). There are 16 residues in the CDR3. The V gene lost 6 bases and the J gene lost 6 bases, with 21 bases spanning the gap. Per germline, CDR1 MDHEN and CDR2 SYDVKM. CDR3: CASRKRTPVGFNEQFF. The CDR3 coding sequence is TGTGCCAGCAGGAAAAGGACTCCGGTTGGGTTCAATGAGCAGTTCTTC.

This clone showed up just once. This chain uses TRBV6-6 with TRBJ2-3; 7 bases are shared with TRBD1. This CDR3 is 13 amino acids long. Germline V gives CDR1 MNHNY, CDR2 SVGAGI (reference sequence). Losses at the gene ends were 8 bases for V and 2 bases for J; bases not matched to a gene: 4. The CDR3 loop is CASWTGVTDTQYF. The CDR3 nucleotides are TGTGCCAGCTGGACAGGAGTCACAGATACGCAGTATTTT.

The rearrangement uses TRBV2 and TRBJ1-1; the D gene is possibly TRBD1 (5 bases). Trimming shortened V by 6 bases and J by 6 bases, and 11 bases separated the two germline ends. The CDR3 length is 12 residues. The germline V gene encodes CDR1 SNHLY and CDR2 FYNNEI. The CDR3 sequence: CASRKGWPEAFF. In nucleotides, the CDR3 is TGTGCCAGCAGGAAGGGGTGGCCTGAAGCTTTCTTT.

J is TRBJ2-2 and V is TRBV7-8; D might be TRBD1 (6 bases). Germline CDR1 and CDR2: SGHVS and FQNEAQ. V was clipped by 5 bases and J by 5 bases, with 18 bases between them. There are 16 residues in the CDR3. The CDR3 nucleotides read TGTGCCAGCAGCATAAGGGTGCAGGGGAATACCGGGGAGCTGTTTTTT. This codes for CASSIRVQGNTGELFF. The variable domain in full, with the rest retrieved from reference TRBV7-8 and TRBJ2-2, is GAGVSQSPRYKVAKRGQDVALRCDPISGHVSLFWYQQALGQGPEFLTYFQNEAQLDKSGLPSDRFFAERPEGSVSTLKIQRTQQEDSAVYLCASSIRVQGNTGELFFGEGSRLTVL.

This clone was detected once. V usage is TRBV19 and J usage is TRBJ1-1, with D possibly TRBD1 on 5 matching bases. CDR3 size: 15 residues. V lost 3 bases and J lost 3, with 14 bases in between. The germline gives CDR1 LNHDA, CDR2 SQIVND (reference sequence). For the CDR3, the DNA is TGTGCCAGTAGTATGGGGCCAGCTATTTACACTGAAGCTTTCTTT. This translates into CASSMGPAIYTEAFF.

In this sample, this clone turned up once. The V gene is TRBV10-3, the J gene TRBJ1-5, with 7 bases fitting TRBD1. The ends lost 3 bases at V and 7 bases at J; junction bases unmatched: 6. This CDR3 is 14 amino acids long. Germline lookup yields CDR1 ENHRY and CDR2 SYGVKD. CDR3 DNA sequence: TGTGCCATCAGTGAATATACAGGGGTGCAGCCCCAGCATTTT. It codes for CAISEYTGVQPQHF.

This chain connects TRBV9 to TRBJ1-2, with TRBD1 identical over 11 bases. The germline gives CDR1 SGDLS, CDR2 YYNGEE. With V trimmed by 0 bases and J by 8 bases, 3 bases remained unmatched. This CDR3 has 14 amino acids. CDR3 in amino acids: CASSVAGQGGGYTF. CDR3 sequence (DNA): TGTGCCAGCAGCGTAGCGGGACAGGGGGGAGGCTACACCTTC.

The chain combines TRBV10-1 with TRBJ1-1; 7 nucleotides match TRBD1. Losses at the gene ends were 4 bases for V and 7 bases for J; bases not matched to a gene: 9. Germline V lookup: CDR1 WNHNN, CDR2 SYGVQD (reference sequence). CDR3 size: 14 residues. CDR3 DNA: TGCGCCAGCAGTGTTCGACAGGGATTCGGTGAAGCTTTCTTT. Protein product: CASSVRQGFGEAFF.

In its sample, this clone was seen a few times. This chain joins TRBV5-8 and TRBJ2-7; 9 bases are shared with TRBD1. The length of the CDR3 is 14 residues. After removal of 4 bases from V and 5 bases from J, the junction contained 7 bases not matched to a gene. Germline V gene data show CDR1 as SGHTS and CDR2 as YDEGEE. CDR3 DNA sequence: TGTGCCAGCAGCACTTGGACAGGGGCCAACGAGCAGTACTTC. Protein: CASSTWTGANEQYF.

The CDR3 sequence: CASSQGFSGGLADYGYTF. As DNA, the CDR3 is TGTGCCAGCAGCCAAGGGTTCTCTGGGGGGTTGGCCGACTATGGCTACACCTTC. V is TRBV3-1 (or the pseudogene TRBV3-2) and J is TRBJ1-2, with D maybe TRBD1 (5 bases). V lost 1 base and J lost 3, with 21 bases in between. This CDR3 region has 18 residues. The V gene's germline CDR1 is LGHDT and CDR2 YNNKEL (reference sequence).

This chain uses TRBV28 with TRBJ1-2, with 7 nucleotides matching TRBD1. This CDR3 is 14 amino acids long. The V segment lost 6 bases and the J segment 4 bases; nucleotides outside the gene matches: 8. Germline V gene lookup returns CDR1 MDHEN and CDR2 SYDVKM. CDR3 sequence reads: CASRGQTTPYGYTF. The CDR3 DNA follows: TGTGCCAGCAGGGGACAGACAACTCCCTATGGCTACACCTTC.

The chain couples TRBV4-3 to TRBJ1-3; weak D call: TRBD1 (5 bases). Germline loops: CDR1 LGHNA, CDR2 YSLEER. This CDR3 region has 16 residues. The ends were cut back, 1 base at V and 0 bases at J, with 10 bases in the middle. The CDR3 DNA is TGCGCCAGCAGCCAAGGGGGCAGTTTCTCTGGAAACACCATATATTTT. This gives the protein CASSQGGSFSGNTIYF.

The rearrangement links TRBV6-6 to TRBJ2-3, with 9 nucleotides matching TRBD2. Trimming removed 4 bases from V and 1 base from J; junction bases left unmatched: 6. This CDR3 has 16 residues. The germline V gene has CDR1 MNHNY and CDR2 SVGAGI (reference sequence). As DNA, the CDR3 is TGTGCCAGCAGTTGGATTAGCGGGGGACGCACAGATACGCAGTATTTT. This sequence encodes CASSWISGGRTDTQYF.

The rearrangement links TRBV28 to TRBJ2-7; 9 bases fit TRBD1. The V gene end was trimmed by 6 bases and the J gene end by 0 bases; junction bases not matched to a gene: 9. CDR1 is MDHEN and CDR2 is SYDVKM in the germline V gene. The CDR3 is 16 residues long. In DNA, the CDR3 is TGTGCCAGCAGACGTTATTCGGGACAGGGCTCCTACGAGCAGTACTTC. Encoded protein: CASRRYSGQGSYEQYF.

CDR3 sequence (DNA): TGTGCCAGCAGCTCCGGACAGGGTATTGAAGAGACCCAGTACTTC. Translating gives CASSSGQGIEETQYF. The chain recombines TRBV5-8 with TRBJ2-5, with TRBD1 matching 8 bases. J gave up 3 bases and V 3 bases, and 7 bases lay outside the gene matches. The CDR3 is 15 amino acids. Germline CDR1 SGHTS, CDR2 YDEGEE. Drawing the rest from reference TRBV5-8 and TRBJ2-5, the complete variable domain is EAGVTQSPTHLIKTRGQQATLRCSPISGHTSVYWYQQALGLGLQFLLWYDEGEERNRGNFPPRFSGRQFPNYSSELNVNALELEDSALYLCASSSGQGIEETQYFGPGTRLLVL.

This clone appeared a single time. The CDR3 reads CASGEGDEKLFF. DNA for the CDR3: TGCGCCAGCGGAGAGGGAGACGAAAAACTGTTTTTT. V and J are TRBV5-1 and TRBJ1-4; D gene unclear. V lost 7 bases, J lost 8 bases, and 12 bases lay in between. The CDR3 is 12 amino acids. Germline CDR1 is SGHRS and CDR2 is YFSETQ.